Listed below are T cell receptor beta chains from one sample, sequenced in a study of vaccination and CD4 T cells after COVID-19. These receptors' targets are unknown. MiXCR, applied by TCRdb to the PCR reads, yields one record per CDR3 protein. The table records thousands of distinct CDR3 sequences, around a sixth of them present only once. Sequencing input: CD4+ T cells from blood, cultured in vitro. Receptors originate from a human donor in good health. The CDR3 runs from the conserved cysteine through the conserved F or W. Fields, in order: clone size, J gene, V gene, D gene, CDR3 DNA, CDR3 protein. D genes are given only for firm matches. Rows may omit the clone size; those that give it use once, few, many or a size class.

. TRBJ2-3 TRBV18 . TGTGCCAGCTCACCTAGACAGGACAGCACAGATACGCAGTATTTT CASSPRQDSTDTQYF
medium-sized TRBJ2-2 TRBV7-3 TRBD1 TGTGCCAGCAGACAGGGGACCGGGGAGCTGTTTTTT CASRQGTGELFF
medium-sized TRBJ2-3 TRBV7-9 TRBD1 TGTGCCAGCAGCGCGACCTGGACAGGCAGCACAGATACGCAGTATTTT CASSATWTGSTDTQYF
. TRBJ1-2 TRBV5-5 . TGTGCCAGCAGCTTGGGCACCCAAAACTATGGCTACACCTTC CASSLGTQNYGYTF
. TRBJ1-2 TRBV19 . TGTGCCAGTAGTATAGCAGGTCTCGATGGCTACACCTTC CASSIAGLDGYTF
. TRBJ2-3 TRBV10-3 TRBD1 TGTGCCATCAGTGCCCCAGAACAGGGGGGCACAGATACGCAGTATTTT CAISAPEQGGTDTQYF
. TRBJ2-5 TRBV10-2 . TGCGCCAGCAGTGCGTTGCAAGAGACCCGGTACTTC CASSALQETRYF
medium-sized TRBJ1-5 TRBV7-2 TRBD1 TGTGCCAGCAGCCTTACAGGGGGCCCTCAGCCCCAGCATTTT CASSLTGGPQPQHF
. TRBJ2-7 TRBV2 . TGTGCCAGCAGGGGGGACTCCACTACCGTACCCGAGCAGTACTTC CASRGDSTTVPEQYF
medium-sized TRBJ1-2 TRBV10-1 . TGCGCCAGCAGTGAGTCTGCTCCGGACGGCTATGGCTACACCTTC CASSESAPDGYGYTF
few TRBJ2-5 TRBV29-1 TRBD1 TGCAGCTATATCCAGGGGGCTGAGGAGACCCAGTACTTC CSYIQGAEETQYF